Below, 28 T cell receptor beta chains from the same sample are listed, as sequenced in a study of identical twins. Using its own MiXCR run on the 5' RACE reads, TCRdb lists one record per CDR3 protein. The sample has approximately 680,000 distinct CDR3 sequences, less than 9% seen once. This sample also belongs to another study, concerning yellow fever vaccine responses in identical twins.

Sequencing input: PBMCs. The receptor set was obtained from a woman aged 18-29 years in good health.

This clonotype has a count of ten or more. The rearrangement uses TRBV18 and TRBJ2-1; 10 bases map to TRBD2. V gave up 0 bases and J gave up 7 bases; unmatched junction bases: 6. Germline V gene data show CDR1 as KGHSH and CDR2 as LQKENI. This CDR3 has 16 residues. The CDR3 sequence: CASSPPPGLAMNEQFF. The CDR3 DNA sequence: TGTGCCAGCTCACCACCGCCGGGACTAGCGATGAATGAGCAGTTCTTC. Full variable domain (outside the CDR3, taken from reference TRBV18 and TRBJ2-1): NAGVMQNPRHLVRRRGQEARLRCSPMKGHSHVYWYRQLPEEGLKFMVYLQKENIIDESGMPKERFSAEFPKEGPSILRIQQVVRGDSAAYFCASSPPPGLAMNEQFFGPGTRLTVL.

Many counts were recorded for this clonotype. In DNA, the CDR3 is TGTGCCAGCAGCCCACCGAACTACGAGCAGTACTTC. Translated: CASSPPNYEQYF. The genes are TRBV7-9 and TRBJ2-7; D remains unclear. This CDR3 has 12 amino acids. V lost 5 bases and J 3 bases, leaving 8 bases between the germline ends. Germline V gene sequence: CDR1 SEHNR, CDR2 FQNEAQ (reference sequence).

This clonotype was seen more than once but under ten times. The rearrangement uses TRBV2 and TRBJ2-3; D is possibly TRBD1 (6 bases). V dropped 7 bases and J dropped 6 bases, with 11 bases sitting between them. CDR3 length: 12 residues. Germline assignment: CDR1 SNHLY and CDR2 FYNNEI. Written as DNA, the CDR3 is TGTGCCAGCAAGGGGGATTTGGATACGCAGTATTTT. Its translation: CASKGDLDTQYF.

The V call is TRBV20-1, the J call TRBJ2-5; D might be TRBD1 (6 bases). This CDR3 is 12 amino acids long. Germline-derived CDR1 and CDR2 are DFQATT and SNEGSKA (reference sequence). Between the trimmed V and J ends, which lost 4 bases and 5 bases, there was a span of 11 bases. In DNA form, the CDR3 reads TGCAGTGCTACGGGCCAGGGGGAGACCCAGTACTTC. Amino acid sequence: CSATGQGETQYF.

The chain joins TRBV20-1 to TRBJ2-5; 11 bases are shared with TRBD2. Germline V lookup: CDR1 DFQATT, CDR2 SNEGSKA (reference sequence). Trimming cost V 4 bases and J 1 base; bases outside gene matches: 5. The CDR3 length is 15 residues. The CDR3 region has the DNA TGCAGTGCTAAAGGACTAGCGGGTATCCAAGAGACCCAGTACTTC. Its protein is CSAKGLAGIQETQYF.

This clonotype was picked up a small number of times. J is TRBJ2-1 and V is TRBV20-1, with 7 bases fitting TRBD2. The CDR3 totals 13 residues. V lost 3 bases, J lost 5 bases, and 4 bases stayed unmatched. Germline CDR1 reads DFQATT; CDR2 reads SNEGSKA (reference sequence). The CDR3 is CSARSGKDNEQFF. As DNA, the CDR3 is TGCAGTGCTAGGAGCGGGAAAGACAATGAGCAGTTCTTC.

This clonotype was detected a few times. The chain employs TRBV20-1 and TRBJ1-1; 10 bases match TRBD1. Germline CDR1 DFQATT, CDR2 SNEGSKA (reference sequence). This CDR3 region has 16 residues. The V segment lost 2 bases and the J segment 3 bases; nucleotides outside the gene matches: 9. CDR3 bases: TGCAGTGCTAGACCCGCCGACAGGGGGCGGGACACTGAAGCTTTCTTT. This codes for CSARPADRGRDTEAFF.

A few counts support this clonotype. The J gene is TRBJ2-1, the V gene TRBV20-1; maybe TRBD2 (5 bases). The germline CDR1 and CDR2 sequences are DFQATT and SNEGSKA (reference sequence). V was shortened by 6 bases and J by 4 bases, with 22 bases between the two germline ends. CDR3 size: 16 residues. The CDR3 region has the DNA TGCAGTGCCAGGACCGGAGCTAGCCCTGATTACAATGAGCAGTTCTTC. Residues: CSARTGASPDYNEQFF.

This clonotype was recorded at least ten times. This chain joins TRBV12-3 or TRBV12-4 and TRBJ2-3, with 12 nucleotides matching TRBD2. The CDR3 loop spans 17 amino acids. The ends lost 2 bases at V and 3 bases at J; junction bases unmatched: 6. DNA for the CDR3: TGTGCCAGCAGTTTACTAGCGGGGGGGCCCGGGACAGATACGCAGTATTTT. It yields the protein CASSLLAGGPGTDTQYF.

V usage is TRBV5-1 and J usage is TRBJ2-7, with no clear D. Trimming pared 0 bases from V and 5 bases from J, leaving 3 bases between. CDR1 and CDR2 from the germline V gene are SGHRS and YFSETQ. The CDR3 has 11 amino acids. In nucleotides, the CDR3 is TGCGCCAGCAGCTTGGACAACGAGCAGTACTTC. Translating gives CASSLDNEQYF.

This clonotype has a count of ten or more. The chain has TRBV12-3 or TRBV12-4 and TRBJ1-2, with 9 nucleotides matching TRBD1. This CDR3 has 15 amino acids. The V and J ends lost 6 bases and 3 bases, in that order; junction bases with no gene match: 8. The chain's CDR3 is CASRTQGAGYYGYTF. As DNA, the CDR3 is TGTGCCAGCAGGACACAGGGGGCCGGTTACTATGGCTACACCTTC.

V is TRBV5-1 and J is TRBJ1-1; TRBD1 matches at 10 bases. This CDR3 has 17 residues. CDR1 is SGHRS and CDR2 is YFSETQ in the germline V gene. With V trimmed by 4 bases and J by 0 bases, 9 bases remained unmatched. This CDR3 is CASSLRTGGLMNTEAFF. The CDR3 DNA sequence: TGCGCCAGCAGCCTAAGGACAGGGGGACTAATGAACACTGAAGCTTTCTTT.

This clonotype was counted ten times or more. The chain has TRBV12-3 or TRBV12-4 and TRBJ1-5; D might be TRBD1 (6 bases). CDR3 length: 14 amino acids. V was trimmed by 5 bases and J by 0 bases, leaving 8 bases between them. DNA for the CDR3: TGTGCCAGCAGTCGACAGGATAGCAATCAGCCCCAGCATTTT. Translation: CASSRQDSNQPQHF.

Only a few counts were recorded for this clonotype. J is TRBJ2-5 and V is TRBV7-2; D is possibly TRBD2 (7 bases). This CDR3 is 16 amino acids long. V lost 6 bases to trimming and J lost 7 bases, with 24 bases between them. In germline, CDR1 is SGHTA, CDR2 FQGNSA. CDR3 region: CASRSRGAEAGPTQYF. The CDR3 DNA sequence: TGTGCCAGCAGATCCCGGGGGGCAGAGGCAGGACCGACCCAGTACTTC.

The sample holds many counts of this clonotype. The J gene is TRBJ1-2, the V gene TRBV5-6; no firm D call. Trimming stripped 4 bases from V and 4 bases from J, with 8 bases between. Per germline, CDR1 SGHDT and CDR2 YYEEEE. The CDR3 consists of 12 residues. The CDR3 coding sequence is TGTGCCAGCAGCCAGGTCATCTATGGCTACACCTTC. Residues: CASSQVIYGYTF.

The V call is TRBV10-3, the J call TRBJ2-3, with D unclear. Trimming took 4 bases from V and 0 from J, leaving 11 bases between them. The germline gives CDR1 ENHRY, CDR2 SYGVKD. The length of the CDR3 is 15 residues. CDR3 region: CAISGSDLSTDTQYF. The CDR3 DNA reads TGTGCCATCAGTGGTTCGGATTTAAGCACAGATACGCAGTATTTT.

This clonotype was seen more than once but under ten times. The genes are TRBV3-1 and TRBJ2-2, with D hard to call. This CDR3 contains 14 residues. Trimming cost V 1 base and J 6 bases, with 9 bases left between them. CDR1 and CDR2 from the germline V gene are LGHDT and YNNKEL (reference sequence). CDR3 region: CASSQGVQAGELFF. In DNA, the CDR3 is TGTGCCAGCAGCCAAGGTGTGCAGGCCGGGGAGCTGTTTTTT.

This clonotype was observed at least ten times. The V call is TRBV29-1, the J call TRBJ2-4, with D unclear. With 0 bases removed from V and 1 base from J, the gap between germline ends came to 10 bases. Germline assignment: CDR1 SQVTM and CDR2 ANQGSEA. This CDR3 region has 15 residues. The CDR3 DNA sequence: TGCAGCGTTGAAGACTGGTCCTCCGCCAAAAACATTCAGTACTTC. Encoded protein: CSVEDWSSAKNIQYF. The complete variable domain, with remaining parts taken from reference TRBV29-1 and TRBJ2-4, reads SAVISQKPSRDICQRGTSLTIQCQVDSQVTMMFWYRQQPGQSLTLIATANQGSEATYESGFVIDKFPISRPNLTFSTLTVSNMSPEDSSIYLCSVEDWSSAKNIQYFGAGTRLSVL.

The V and J genes are TRBV12-3 or TRBV12-4 and TRBJ1-6; tentative D call: TRBD1 (5 bases). Trimming cost V 7 bases and J 7 bases, with 14 bases left between them. The CDR3 has 14 residues. This chain's CDR3 is CASTFPGGNSPLHF. The CDR3 coding sequence is TGTGCCAGCACCTTCCCCGGGGGAAATTCACCCCTCCACTTT.

The genes are TRBV27 and TRBJ2-2, with 9 bases aligning to TRBD2. This CDR3 is 16 amino acids long. The V segment lost 5 bases and the J segment 7 bases; nucleotides outside the gene matches: 11. The germline gives CDR1 MNHEY, CDR2 SMNVEV (reference sequence). CDR3 loop: CASSPFLGLAGGELFF. The CDR3 coding sequence is TGTGCCAGCAGTCCATTCTTGGGACTAGCAGGCGGGGAGCTGTTTTTT.

V gene TRBV18 combines with J gene TRBJ2-7; the D gene is possibly TRBD2 (5 bases). Germline V lookup: CDR1 KGHSH, CDR2 LQKENI. Between the trimmed V and J ends, which lost 6 bases and 3 bases, there was a span of 12 bases. CDR3 length equals 13 residues. The CDR3 sequence is CASSQERHYEQYF. The CDR3 nucleotides read TGTGCCAGCTCCCAAGAGCGGCACTACGAGCAGTACTTC. Looking up the rest from reference TRBV18 and TRBJ2-7 gives the full variable domain: NAGVMQNPRHLVRRRGQEARLRCSPMKGHSHVYWYRQLPEEGLKFMVYLQKENIIDESGMPKERFSAEFPKEGPSILRIQQVVRGDSAAYFCASSQERHYEQYFGPGTRLTVT.

This clonotype occurred many times. The J gene is TRBJ2-1, the V gene TRBV7-7, with 14 bases fitting TRBD2. Germline-derived CDR1 and CDR2 are SSHAT and FNYEAQ (reference sequence). This CDR3 comprises 17 residues. V lost 5 bases to trimming and J lost 6 bases; unmatched junction nucleotides: 9. CDR3 sequence reads: CASSLGTSGSLGNEQFF. The CDR3 DNA sequence: TGTGCCAGCAGCCTCGGGACTAGCGGGAGTCTTGGCAATGAGCAGTTCTTC. The complete variable domain, with remaining parts taken from reference TRBV7-7 and TRBJ2-1, reads GAGVSQSPRYKVTKRGQDVTLRCDPISSHATLYWYQQALGQGPEFLTYFNYEAQPDKSGLPSDRFSAERPEGSISTLTIQRTEQRDSAMYRCASSLGTSGSLGNEQFFGPGTRLTVL.

Only a few counts were recorded for this clonotype. The gene calls are TRBV3-1 and TRBJ2-3; 9 bases fit TRBD2. CDR3 length: 16 residues. Per germline, CDR1 LGHDT and CDR2 YNNKEL (reference sequence). V lost 0 bases and J lost 3; bases outside the gene matches: 4. The CDR3 sequence is CASSQEEAGGTDTQYF. DNA for the CDR3: TGTGCCAGCAGCCAAGAGGAAGCGGGGGGAACAGATACGCAGTATTTT.

This clonotype has only a few counts. The chain recombines TRBV5-1 with TRBJ2-3, with D possibly matching TRBD1 (6 bases). From germline, CDR1 is SGHRS and CDR2 YFSETQ. V was pared by 6 bases and J by 2 bases, with 13 bases between. There are 14 residues in the CDR3. The CDR3 coding sequence is TGCGCCAGCAAGACGGGACACCCCACAGATACGCAGTATTTT. It translates to CASKTGHPTDTQYF.

This clonotype was detected a few times. J is TRBJ1-2 and V is TRBV29-1, with a possible D match to TRBD1 (5 bases). This CDR3 is 11 amino acids long. Germline assignment: CDR1 SQVTM and CDR2 ANQGSEA. The V end lost 6 bases, the J end lost 6 bases, and 11 bases lay between the germline ends. For the CDR3, the DNA is TGCAGCGTCGCGACAGTAGATGGCTACACCTTC. Protein sequence: CSVATVDGYTF.

This clonotype was seen at least ten times. V gene TRBV10-3 combines with J gene TRBJ2-7; no reliable D call. Germline values: CDR1 ENHRY, CDR2 SYGVKD. The CDR3 spans 15 residues. V gave up 2 bases and J gave up 2 bases, with 13 bases separating them. The CDR3 DNA reads TGTGCCATCAGTGAGCTCCCGGGCGAACCCTACGAGCAGTACTTC. Translated, it gives CAISELPGEPYEQYF.

The rearrangement uses TRBV15 and TRBJ2-1; D ambiguous. The length of the CDR3 is 13 residues. V was clipped by 6 bases and J by 5 bases, with 11 bases between them. CDR1 and CDR2 from the germline V gene are LNHNV and YYDKDF (reference sequence). The CDR3 here is CATRSSFHNEQFF. The CDR3 nucleotides are TGTGCCACCAGGTCCAGTTTCCACAATGAGCAGTTCTTC.

This clonotype was recorded at least ten times. The chain uses TRBV4-1 and TRBJ2-7; TRBD2 is a possible D gene (5 bases). This CDR3 has 14 residues. V lost 1 base and J 2 bases, leaving 9 bases between the germline ends. Germline CDR1 and CDR2: MGHRA and YSYEKL. CDR3 coding DNA: TGCGCCAGCAGCCAAGTTACCGGGACCTACGAGCAGTACTTC. Translated: CASSQVTGTYEQYF.